This TCR beta chain is drawn from a study of T cell responses to AZD1222 COVID-19 vaccine. Clones were read by immunoSEQ multiplex PCR, and TCRdb kept only the in-frame ones, dropping some. The sample carries about 200,000 clones, approximately 90% recorded once. Note on this clone: As yet, its antigen is unknown.

V was trimmed by 3 bases and J by 9 bases, leaving 21 bases between them. This CDR3 has 16 residues. The germline CDR1 and CDR2 sequences are MDHEN and SYDVKM. Regarding the study as a whole: The breadth and depth of Spike-specific TCRs increased once two AZD1222 doses had been given.

This receptor was identified in an adult who received the AZD1222 COVID-19 vaccine. The chain employs TRBV28 and TRBJ2-4; TRBD2 might be the D (7 bases). Specimen: peripheral blood, collected 28 days after the second AZD1222 dose. In DNA form, the CDR3 reads TGTGCCAGCAGTTTTGGTGGGGGCAACAGGGAGGGCATTCAGTACTTC. Its translation is CASSFGGGNREGIQYF.